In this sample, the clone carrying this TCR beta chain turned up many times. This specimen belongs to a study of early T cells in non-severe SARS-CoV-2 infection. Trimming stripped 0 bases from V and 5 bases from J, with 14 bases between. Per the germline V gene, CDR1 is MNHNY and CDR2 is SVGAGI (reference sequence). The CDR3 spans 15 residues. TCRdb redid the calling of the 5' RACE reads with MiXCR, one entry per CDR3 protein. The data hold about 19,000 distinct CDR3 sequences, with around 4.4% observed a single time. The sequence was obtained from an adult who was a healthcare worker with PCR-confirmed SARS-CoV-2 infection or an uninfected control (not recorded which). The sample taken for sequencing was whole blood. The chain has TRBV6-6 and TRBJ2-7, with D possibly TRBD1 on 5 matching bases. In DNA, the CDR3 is TGTGCCAGCAGTTACTCACCCAGAACAGGTGACGAGCAGTACTTC. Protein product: CASSYSPRTGDEQYF.